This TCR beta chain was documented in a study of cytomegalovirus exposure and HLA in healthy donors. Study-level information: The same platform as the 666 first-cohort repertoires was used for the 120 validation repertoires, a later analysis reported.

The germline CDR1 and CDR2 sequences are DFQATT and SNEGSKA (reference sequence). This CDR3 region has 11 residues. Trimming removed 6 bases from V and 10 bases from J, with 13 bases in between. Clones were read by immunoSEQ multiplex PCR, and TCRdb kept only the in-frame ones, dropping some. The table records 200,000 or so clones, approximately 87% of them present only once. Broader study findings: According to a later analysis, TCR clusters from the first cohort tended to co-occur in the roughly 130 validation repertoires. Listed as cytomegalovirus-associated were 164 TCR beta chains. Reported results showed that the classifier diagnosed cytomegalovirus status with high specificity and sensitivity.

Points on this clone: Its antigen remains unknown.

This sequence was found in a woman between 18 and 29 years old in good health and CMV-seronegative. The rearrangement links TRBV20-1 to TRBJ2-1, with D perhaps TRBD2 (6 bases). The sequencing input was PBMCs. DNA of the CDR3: TGCAGTGCAATTAGGCGGGGCGAGCAGTTCTTC. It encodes CSAIRRGEQFF.